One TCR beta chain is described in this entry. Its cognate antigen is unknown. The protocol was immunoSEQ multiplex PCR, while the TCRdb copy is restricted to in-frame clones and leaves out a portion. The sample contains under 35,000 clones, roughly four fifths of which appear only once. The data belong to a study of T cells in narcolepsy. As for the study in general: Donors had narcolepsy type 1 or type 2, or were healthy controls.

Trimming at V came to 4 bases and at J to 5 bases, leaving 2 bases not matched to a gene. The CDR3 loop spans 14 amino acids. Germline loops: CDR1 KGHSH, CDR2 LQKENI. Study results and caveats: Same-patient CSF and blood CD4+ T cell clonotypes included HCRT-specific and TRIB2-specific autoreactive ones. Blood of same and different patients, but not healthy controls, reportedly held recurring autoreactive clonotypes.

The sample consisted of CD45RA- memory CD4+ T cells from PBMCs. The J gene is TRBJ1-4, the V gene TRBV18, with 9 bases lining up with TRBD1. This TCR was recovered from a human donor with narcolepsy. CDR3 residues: CASSLGTGNEKLFF. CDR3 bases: TGTGCCAGCTCACTGGGGACAGGGAATGAAAAACTGTTTTTT.